The rows below give T cell receptor beta chains drawn from one sample of a study of T cell responses to AZD1222 COVID-19 vaccine. Here immunoSEQ multiplex PCR was the method, and the copy in TCRdb shows in-frame clones only, minus some. The table shows 100,000 to 150,000 clones, with 91% occurring only once. Sequencing was performed on peripheral blood, taken on day 0 of AZD1222 vaccination. These receptors were collected from an adult in good health. Both conserved end residues are part of each CDR3. D genes are given only for firm matches. Part of the rows lack a size; the others show once, few, many or a class for expanded clones.

clone size: -; J gene: TRBJ1-1; D gene: -; V gene: TRBV14; CDR3 protein: CASSPALNSGLHFF; CDR3 DNA: TGTGCCAGCAGTCCAGCCCTAAATAGCGGACTCCACTTCTTT
clone size: -; J gene: TRBJ1-6; D gene: -; V gene: TRBV7-7; CDR3 protein: CASSKRENSPLHF; CDR3 DNA: TGTGCTAGCAGCAAAAGGGAGAATTCACCCCTCCACTTT
clone size: -; J gene: TRBJ1-2; D gene: -; V gene: TRBV2; CDR3 protein: CASGRVSNGYTF; CDR3 DNA: TGTGCCAGTGGGCGGGTGTCTAATGGCTACACCTTC
clone size: -; J gene: TRBJ1-1; D gene: -; V gene: TRBV2; CDR3 protein: CASSESGGTEAFF; CDR3 DNA: TGTGCCAGCAGTGAGAGTGGAGGAACTGAAGCTTTCTTT
clone size: few; J gene: TRBJ1-4; D gene: -; V gene: TRBV11-2; CDR3 protein: CASSRQASNEKLFF; CDR3 DNA: TGTGCCAGCAGCCGACAAGCCTCGAATGAAAAACTGTTTTTT
clone size: once; J gene: TRBJ2-5; D gene: -; V gene: TRBV13; CDR3 protein: CASSGGEEGGETQYF; CDR3 DNA: TGTGCCAGCAGCGGAGGCGAGGAAGGAGGAGAGACCCAGTACTTC
clone size: -; J gene: TRBJ1-3; D gene: -; V gene: TRBV2; CDR3 protein: CASSSLVGPGNTIYF; CDR3 DNA: TGTGCCAGCAGTTCATTGGTCGGACCTGGAAACACCATATATTTT
clone size: once; J gene: TRBJ1-1; D gene: -; V gene: TRBV3-1/TRBV3-2; CDR3 protein: CASSFQGWKGNTEAFF; CDR3 DNA: TGTGCCAGCAGTTTTCAGGGATGGAAGGGCAACACTGAAGCTTTCTTT
clone size: -; J gene: TRBJ1-2; D gene: TRBD1; V gene: TRBV30; CDR3 protein: CAWSRQGEYGYTF; CDR3 DNA: TGTGCCTGGAGTAGGCAGGGGGAATATGGCTACACCTTC
clone size: -; J gene: TRBJ1-1; D gene: -; V gene: TRBV12-3/TRBV12-4; CDR3 protein: CASSFDGLEAFF; CDR3 DNA: TGTGCCAGCAGTTTCGACGGACTTGAAGCTTTCTTT
clone size: -; J gene: TRBJ2-5; D gene: -; V gene: TRBV30; CDR3 protein: CAWSFRETQYF; CDR3 DNA: TGTGCCTGGAGTTTCCGGGAGACCCAGTACTTC
clone size: -; J gene: TRBJ1-1; D gene: -; V gene: TRBV14; CDR3 protein: CASSRLGTRDTEAFF; CDR3 DNA: TGTGCCAGCAGCCGCCTCGGGACAAGGGACACTGAAGCTTTCTTT
clone size: -; J gene: TRBJ1-2; D gene: -; V gene: TRBV3-1/TRBV3-2; CDR3 protein: CASSRGTERLGYTF; CDR3 DNA: TGTGCCAGCTCGCGGGGGACGGAGCGTCTGGGCTACACCTTC
clone size: -; J gene: TRBJ2-1; D gene: -; V gene: TRBV7-9; CDR3 protein: CASSLGGWNEQFF; CDR3 DNA: TGTGCCAGCAGCTTGGGGGGTTGGAATGAGCAGTTCTTC
clone size: -; J gene: TRBJ1-1; D gene: -; V gene: TRBV21-1; CDR3 protein: CASSDCPGQQDEAFF; CDR3 DNA: TGTGCCAGCAGCGACTGTCCGGGACAGCAAGATGAAGCTTTCTTT
clone size: -; J gene: TRBJ2-5; D gene: -; V gene: TRBV11-1; CDR3 protein: CASSPTGTHEETQYF; CDR3 DNA: TGTGCCAGCAGCCCCACCGGGACACACGAAGAGACCCAGTACTTC
clone size: -; J gene: TRBJ1-4; D gene: -; V gene: TRBV3-1/TRBV3-2; CDR3 protein: CASSQFATNEKLFF; CDR3 DNA: TGTGCCAGCAGCCAATTTGCAACTAATGAAAAACTGTTTTTT
clone size: -; J gene: TRBJ1-2; D gene: -; V gene: TRBV6-1; CDR3 protein: CASSEASTNYGYTF; CDR3 DNA: TGTGCCAGCAGTGAAGCAAGTACTAACTATGGCTACACCTTC
clone size: -; J gene: TRBJ1-4; D gene: -; V gene: TRBV5-6; CDR3 protein: CASSLGGVTATNEKLFF; CDR3 DNA: TGTGCCAGCAGCCTGGGGGGAGTGACTGCAACTAATGAAAAACTGTTTTTT
clone size: -; J gene: TRBJ2-7; D gene: -; V gene: TRBV18; CDR3 protein: CASSPLGAGIYYEQYF; CDR3 DNA: TGTGCCAGCTCACCACTCGGCGCGGGGATATACTACGAGCAGTACTTC
clone size: -; J gene: TRBJ1-1; D gene: -; V gene: TRBV7-8; CDR3 protein: CASSSIGTGNTEAFF; CDR3 DNA: TGTGCCAGCAGCTCAATCGGGACGGGGAACACTGAAGCTTTCTTT
clone size: -; J gene: TRBJ2-7; D gene: TRBD2; V gene: TRBV6-6; CDR3 protein: CASSFPGGYEQYF; CDR3 DNA: TGTGCCAGCAGTTTCCCGGGGGGATACGAGCAGTACTTC
clone size: -; J gene: TRBJ1-5; D gene: TRBD1; V gene: TRBV18; CDR3 protein: CASSPGQGAVYSNQPQHF; CDR3 DNA: TGTGCCAGCTCACCGGGACAGGGGGCTGTATATAGCAATCAGCCCCAGCATTTT
clone size: -; J gene: TRBJ2-2; D gene: TRBD1; V gene: TRBV7-3; CDR3 protein: CASSPGQARGTGELFF; CDR3 DNA: TGTGCCAGCAGCCCCGGACAGGCTCGGGGCACCGGGGAGCTGTTTTTT
clone size: -; J gene: TRBJ1-1; D gene: -; V gene: TRBV7-3; CDR3 protein: CASSPDRWSAEAFF; CDR3 DNA: TGTGCCAGCAGCCCCGACAGGTGGAGTGCTGAAGCTTTCTTT
clone size: -; J gene: TRBJ1-5; D gene: -; V gene: TRBV15; CDR3 protein: CATSRDLQDYQPQHF; CDR3 DNA: TGTGCCACCAGCAGAGATCTGCAGGATTATCAGCCCCAGCATTTT
clone size: -; J gene: TRBJ1-2; D gene: -; V gene: TRBV11-2; CDR3 protein: CASTLIDIGAKGGYTF; CDR3 DNA: TGTGCCAGCACCCTTATCGATATAGGGGCCAAGGGTGGCTACACCTTC
clone size: -; J gene: TRBJ2-1; D gene: -; V gene: TRBV5-8; CDR3 protein: CASSLALGWGEQFF; CDR3 DNA: TGTGCCAGCAGCTTGGCGCTAGGGTGGGGTGAGCAGTTCTTC
clone size: -; J gene: TRBJ2-3; D gene: -; V gene: TRBV5-1; CDR3 protein: CASSADPVTSDTQYF; CDR3 DNA: TGCGCCAGCAGCGCGGACCCGGTCACCTCAGATACGCAGTATTTT
clone size: -; J gene: TRBJ1-1; D gene: TRBD1; V gene: TRBV4-1; CDR3 protein: CASSQGGGGLGTEAFF; CDR3 DNA: TGCGCCAGCAGCCAAGGAGGGGGCGGGTTGGGCACTGAAGCTTTCTTT
clone size: -; J gene: TRBJ1-2; D gene: -; V gene: TRBV15; CDR3 protein: CATSTTAGGYTF; CDR3 DNA: TGTGCCACCAGCACGACGGCGGGTGGCTACACCTTC
clone size: -; J gene: TRBJ1-1; D gene: -; V gene: TRBV27; CDR3 protein: CASSFGGVGNTEAFF; CDR3 DNA: TGTGCCAGCAGTTTTGGCGGGGTTGGGAACACTGAAGCTTTCTTT
clone size: -; J gene: TRBJ2-7; D gene: TRBD1; V gene: TRBV9; CDR3 protein: CASSAWTGGYEQYF; CDR3 DNA: TGTGCCAGCAGCGCATGGACAGGGGGCTACGAGCAGTACTTC
clone size: -; J gene: TRBJ1-4; D gene: TRBD1; V gene: TRBV27; CDR3 protein: CASITGVHEKLFF; CDR3 DNA: TGTGCCAGCATCACAGGGGTTCATGAAAAACTGTTTTTT